Shown below are 3 T cell receptor beta chains from a single sample sequenced in a study of shared clonotypes between healthy human individuals. Some clones are missing from TCRdb's copy, which holds only in-frame ones; the method was immunoSEQ multiplex PCR. This sample has 2,500,000 or so clones, with approximately 92% found just once. Sequencing was done on a sample of naive CD4+ T cells sorted from blood. Subset denoted: CD45RA+ positively selected. All receptors come from a man between 18 and 35 years old in good health.

This rearrangement joins TRBV4-3 to TRBJ1-2; perhaps TRBD1 as D (5 bases). V was pared by 1 base and J by 6 bases, with 12 bases between. This CDR3 region has 14 residues. Germline CDR1 is LGHNA and CDR2 is YSLEER. This CDR3 reads CASSQVPTGDGYTF. CDR3 nucleotides: TGCGCCAGCAGCCAAGTCCCGACGGGGGATGGCTACACCTTC.

CDR3 sequence: CATSRVDRAYEQYF. In nucleotides, the CDR3 is TGTGCCACCAGCAGAGTTGACAGGGCCTACGAGCAGTACTTC. The rearrangement links TRBV15 to TRBJ2-7; 7 bases are a match to TRBD1. Trimming removed 1 base from V and 2 bases from J; junction bases left unmatched: 2. Germline CDR1 reads LNHNV; CDR2 reads YYDKDF (reference sequence). The CDR3 runs 14 residues.

This clone was counted a single time. The rearrangement joins TRBV27 to TRBJ1-6; D not certain. Germline CDR1 MNHEY, CDR2 SMNVEV (reference sequence). Trimming took off 4 bases at V and 8 bases at J, with 12 bases between the two ends. CDR3 length: 14 amino acids. CDR3 DNA: TGTGCCAGCAGTTCACAAAGCGTACATTCACCCCTCCACTTT. Protein: CASSSQSVHSPLHF.